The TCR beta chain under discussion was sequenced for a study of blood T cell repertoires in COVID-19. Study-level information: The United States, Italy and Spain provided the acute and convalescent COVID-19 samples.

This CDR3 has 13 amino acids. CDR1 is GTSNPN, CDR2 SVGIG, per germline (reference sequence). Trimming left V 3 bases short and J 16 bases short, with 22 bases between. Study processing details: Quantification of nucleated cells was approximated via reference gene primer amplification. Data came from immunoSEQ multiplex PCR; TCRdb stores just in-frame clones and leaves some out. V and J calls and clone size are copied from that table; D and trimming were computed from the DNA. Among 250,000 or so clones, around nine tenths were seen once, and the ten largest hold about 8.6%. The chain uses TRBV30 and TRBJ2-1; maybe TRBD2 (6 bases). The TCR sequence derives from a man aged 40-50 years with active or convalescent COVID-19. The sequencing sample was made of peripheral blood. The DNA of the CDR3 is TGTGCCTGGAGCGCATCGACTAGTACAATGCAATTCTTC. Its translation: CAWSASTSTMQFF.